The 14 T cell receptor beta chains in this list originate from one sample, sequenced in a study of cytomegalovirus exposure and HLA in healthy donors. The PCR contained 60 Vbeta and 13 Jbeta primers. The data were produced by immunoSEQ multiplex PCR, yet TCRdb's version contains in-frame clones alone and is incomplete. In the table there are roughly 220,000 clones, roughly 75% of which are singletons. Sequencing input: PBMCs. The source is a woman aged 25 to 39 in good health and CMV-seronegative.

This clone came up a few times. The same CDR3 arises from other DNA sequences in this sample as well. DNA of the CDR3: TGTGCCAGCCGACAGGGATTGAACACTGAAGCTTTCTTT. As protein: CASRQGLNTEAFF. The chain couples TRBV6-1 to TRBJ1-1, with TRBD1 identical over 7 bases. This CDR3 is 13 amino acids long. Germline CDR1 MNHNS, CDR2 SASEGT. The trim removed 8 bases at V and 0 bases at J, leaving 3 bases unmatched.

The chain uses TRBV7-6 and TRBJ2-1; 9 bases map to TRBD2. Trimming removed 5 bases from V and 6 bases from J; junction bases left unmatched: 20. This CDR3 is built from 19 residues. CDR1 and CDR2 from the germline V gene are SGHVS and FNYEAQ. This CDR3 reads CASSRTDFVASGVRNEQFF. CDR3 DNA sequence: TGTGCCAGCAGCCGAACCGACTTTGTGGCTAGCGGGGTCCGCAATGAGCAGTTCTTC.

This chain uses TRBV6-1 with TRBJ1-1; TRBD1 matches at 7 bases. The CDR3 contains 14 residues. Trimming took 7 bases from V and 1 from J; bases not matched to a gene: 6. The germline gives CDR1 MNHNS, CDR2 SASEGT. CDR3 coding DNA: TGTGCCAGCAAGAGTGGGACAGAGAACACTGAAGCTTTCTTT. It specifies CASKSGTENTEAFF.

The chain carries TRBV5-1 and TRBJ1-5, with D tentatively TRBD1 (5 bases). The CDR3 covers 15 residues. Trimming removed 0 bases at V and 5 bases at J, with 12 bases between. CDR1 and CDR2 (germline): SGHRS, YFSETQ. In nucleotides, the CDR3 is TGCGCCAGCAGCTTGGATCAGGGTCGCGATCAGCCCCAGCATTTT. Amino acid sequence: CASSLDQGRDQPQHF.

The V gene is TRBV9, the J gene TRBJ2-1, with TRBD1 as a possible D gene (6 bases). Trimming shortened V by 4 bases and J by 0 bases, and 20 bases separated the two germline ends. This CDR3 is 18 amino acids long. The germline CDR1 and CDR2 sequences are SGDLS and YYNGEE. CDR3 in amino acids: CASSQTSGTFSSYNEQFF. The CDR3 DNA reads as TGTGCCAGCAGCCAGACCTCGGGGACATTTAGCTCCTACAATGAGCAGTTCTTC.

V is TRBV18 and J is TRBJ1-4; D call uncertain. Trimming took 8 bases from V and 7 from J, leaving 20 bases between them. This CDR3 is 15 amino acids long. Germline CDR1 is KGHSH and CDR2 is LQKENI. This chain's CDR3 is CASRGLAAEGEKLFF. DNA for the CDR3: TGTGCCAGCCGTGGGCTTGCAGCCGAGGGTGAAAAACTGTTTTTT.

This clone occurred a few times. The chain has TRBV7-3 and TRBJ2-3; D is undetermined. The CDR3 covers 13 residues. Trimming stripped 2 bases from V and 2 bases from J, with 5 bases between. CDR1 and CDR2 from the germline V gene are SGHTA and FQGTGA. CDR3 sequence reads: CASSLGATDTQYF. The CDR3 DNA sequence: TGTGCCAGCAGCTTAGGAGCCACAGATACGCAGTATTTT.

CDR3 in DNA: TGCGCCAGCAGCGAACAGGGGAACTATGGCTACACCTTC. Protein: CASSEQGNYGYTF. The rearrangement joins TRBV5-1 to TRBJ1-2, with 7 bases aligning to TRBD1. V was clipped by 4 bases and J by 2 bases; unmatched bases: 2. This CDR3 has 13 amino acids. Germline loops: CDR1 SGHRS, CDR2 YFSETQ.

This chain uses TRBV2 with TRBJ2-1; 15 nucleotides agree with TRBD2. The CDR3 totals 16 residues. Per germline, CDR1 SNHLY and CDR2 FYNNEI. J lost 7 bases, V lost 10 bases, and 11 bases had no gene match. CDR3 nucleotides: TGTGCCACTGGACTAGCGGGGGGGCAGGGTGGAAATGAGCAGTTCTTC. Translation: CATGLAGGQGGNEQFF. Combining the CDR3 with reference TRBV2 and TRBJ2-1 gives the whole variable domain EPEVTQTPSHQVTQMGQEVILRCVPISNHLYFYWYRQILGQKVEFLVSFYNNEISEKSEIFDDQFSVERPDGSNFTLKIRSTKLEDSAMYFCATGLAGGQGGNEQFFGPGTRLTVL.

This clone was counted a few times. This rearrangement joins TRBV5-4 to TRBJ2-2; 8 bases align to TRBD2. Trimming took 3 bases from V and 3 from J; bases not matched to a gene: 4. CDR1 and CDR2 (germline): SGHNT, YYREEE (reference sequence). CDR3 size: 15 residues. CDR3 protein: CASSSLGGDTGELFF. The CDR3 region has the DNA TGTGCCAGCAGCTCTCTCGGGGGGGACACCGGGGAGCTGTTTTTT.

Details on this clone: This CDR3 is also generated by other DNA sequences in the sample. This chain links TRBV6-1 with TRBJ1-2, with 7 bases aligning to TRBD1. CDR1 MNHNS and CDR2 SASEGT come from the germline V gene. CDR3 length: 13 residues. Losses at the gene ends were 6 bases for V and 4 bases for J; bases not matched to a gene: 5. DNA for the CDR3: TGTGCCAGCAGCCCACAGGGGACCTATGGCTACACCTTC. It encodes CASSPQGTYGYTF.

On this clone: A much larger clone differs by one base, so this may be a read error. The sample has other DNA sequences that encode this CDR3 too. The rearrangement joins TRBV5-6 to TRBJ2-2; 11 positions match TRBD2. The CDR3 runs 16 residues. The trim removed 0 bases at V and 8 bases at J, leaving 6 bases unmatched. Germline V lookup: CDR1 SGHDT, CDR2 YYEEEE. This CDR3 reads CASSLETSGTTGELFF. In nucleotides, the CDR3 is TGTGCCAGCAGCTTGGAGACTAGCGGGACCACAGGGGAGCTGTTTTTT.

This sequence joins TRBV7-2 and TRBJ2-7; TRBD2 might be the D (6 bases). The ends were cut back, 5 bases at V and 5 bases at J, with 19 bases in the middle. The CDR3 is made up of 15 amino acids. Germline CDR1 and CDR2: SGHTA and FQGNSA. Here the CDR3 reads CASSRIPGTLNEQYF. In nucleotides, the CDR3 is TGTGCCAGCAGCCGGATCCCCGGGACTCTAAACGAGCAGTACTTC.

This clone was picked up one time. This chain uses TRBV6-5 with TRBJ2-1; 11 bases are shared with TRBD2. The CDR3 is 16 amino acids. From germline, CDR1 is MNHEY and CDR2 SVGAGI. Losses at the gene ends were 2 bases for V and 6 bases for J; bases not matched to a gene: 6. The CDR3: CASSYTVAGGSNEQFF. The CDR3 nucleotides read TGTGCCAGCAGTTACACGGTAGCGGGGGGGAGCAATGAGCAGTTCTTC.